The clone carrying this T cell receptor beta chain occurred a few times. The sample comes from a study of T-cell reconstitution after alpha-beta-depleted transplantation in children. Unique molecular identifiers tagged the TCRbeta library. TCRdb analysed the PCR reads with MiXCR anew, one entry per CDR3 protein. The table includes over 300,000 distinct CDR3 sequences, approximately 10% detected once. CDR1 and CDR2 (germline): SNHLY, FYNNEI. Losses at the gene ends were 4 bases for V and 2 bases for J; bases not matched to a gene: 8. CDR3 length: 15 residues. Sequenced here: PBMCs from the stem cell graft donor, sampled from the stem cell graft. This sequence joins TRBV2 and TRBJ2-7; TRBD2 aligns across 7 bases. This clonotype was obtained from a human donor who donated a stem cell graft to a child with acute lymphoblastic leukemia. CDR3 DNA: TGTGCCAGCAGTGCGTCAGCGGGATTAACCTACGAGCAGTACTTC. Amino acids: CASSASAGLTYEQYF.